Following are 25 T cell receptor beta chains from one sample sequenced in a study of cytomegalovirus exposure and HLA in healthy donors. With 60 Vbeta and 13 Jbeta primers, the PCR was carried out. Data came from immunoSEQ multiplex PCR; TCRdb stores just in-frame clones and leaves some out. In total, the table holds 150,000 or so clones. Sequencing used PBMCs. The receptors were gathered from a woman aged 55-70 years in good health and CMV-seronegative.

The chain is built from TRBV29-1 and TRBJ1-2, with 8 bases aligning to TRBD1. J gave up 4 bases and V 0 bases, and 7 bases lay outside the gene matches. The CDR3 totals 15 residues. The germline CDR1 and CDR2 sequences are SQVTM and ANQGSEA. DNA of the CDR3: TGCAGCGTTGAAGAAGGATCAGGGGGCGTCTATGGCTACACCTTC. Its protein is CSVEEGSGGVYGYTF. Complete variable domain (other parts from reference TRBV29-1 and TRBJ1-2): SAVISQKPSRDICQRGTSLTIQCQVDSQVTMMFWYRQQPGQSLTLIATANQGSEATYESGFVIDKFPISRPNLTFSTLTVSNMSPEDSSIYLCSVEEGSGGVYGYTFGSGTRLTVV.

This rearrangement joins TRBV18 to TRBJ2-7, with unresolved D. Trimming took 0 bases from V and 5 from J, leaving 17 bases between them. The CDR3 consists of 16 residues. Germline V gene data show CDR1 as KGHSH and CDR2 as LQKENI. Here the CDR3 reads CASSPPTRSWVNEQYF. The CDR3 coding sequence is TGTGCCAGCTCACCACCCACACGGAGTTGGGTCAACGAGCAGTACTTC.

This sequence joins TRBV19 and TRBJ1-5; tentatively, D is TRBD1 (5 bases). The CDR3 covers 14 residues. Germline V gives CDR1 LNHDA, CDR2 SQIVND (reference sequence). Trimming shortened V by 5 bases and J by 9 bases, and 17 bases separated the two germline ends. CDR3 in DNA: TGTGCCAGTAGTCCCGGGGGGGGATATTGGCCCCAGCATTTT. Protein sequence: CASSPGGGYWPQHF.

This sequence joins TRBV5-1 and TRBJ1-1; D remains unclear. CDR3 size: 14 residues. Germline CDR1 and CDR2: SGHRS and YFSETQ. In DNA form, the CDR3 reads TGCGCTCCCCTGCCCTTCCAGGAGAACACTGAAGCTTTCTTT. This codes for CAPLPFQENTEAFF. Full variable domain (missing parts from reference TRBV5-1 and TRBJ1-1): KAGVTQTPRYLIKTRGQQVTLSCSPISGHRSVSWYQQTPGQGLQFLFEYFSETQRNKGNFPGRFSGRQFSNSRSEMNVSTLELGDSALYLCAPLPFQENTEAFFGQGTRLTVV.

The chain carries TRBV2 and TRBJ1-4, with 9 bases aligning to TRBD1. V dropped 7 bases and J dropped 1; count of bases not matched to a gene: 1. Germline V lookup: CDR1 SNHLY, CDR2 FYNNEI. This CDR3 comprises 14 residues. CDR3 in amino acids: CASKGQGTNEKLFF. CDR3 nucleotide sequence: TGTGCCAGCAAGGGACAGGGAACTAATGAAAAACTGTTTTTT.

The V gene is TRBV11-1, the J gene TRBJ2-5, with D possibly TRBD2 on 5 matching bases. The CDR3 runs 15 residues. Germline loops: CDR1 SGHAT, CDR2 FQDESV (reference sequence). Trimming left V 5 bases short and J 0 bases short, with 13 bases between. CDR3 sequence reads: CASSLGLGYQETQYF. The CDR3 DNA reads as TGTGCCAGCAGCCTTGGACTCGGGTACCAAGAGACCCAGTACTTC.

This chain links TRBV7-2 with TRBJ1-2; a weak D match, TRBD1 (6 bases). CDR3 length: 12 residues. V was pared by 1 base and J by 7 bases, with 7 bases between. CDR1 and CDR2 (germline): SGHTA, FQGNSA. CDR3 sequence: CASSLDRVGYTF. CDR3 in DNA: TGTGCCAGCAGCTTAGACAGGGTTGGCTACACCTTC.

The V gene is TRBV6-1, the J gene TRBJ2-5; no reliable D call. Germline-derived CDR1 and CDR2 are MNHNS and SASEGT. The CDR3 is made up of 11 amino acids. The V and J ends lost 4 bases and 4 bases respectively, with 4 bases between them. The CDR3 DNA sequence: TGTGCCAGCAGTGTCGGAGAGACCCAGTACTTC. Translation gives CASSVGETQYF.

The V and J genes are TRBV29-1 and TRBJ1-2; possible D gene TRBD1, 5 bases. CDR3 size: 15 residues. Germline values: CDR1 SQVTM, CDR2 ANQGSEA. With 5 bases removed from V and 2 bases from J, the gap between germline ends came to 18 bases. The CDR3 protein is CSVKKAGEGNYGYTF. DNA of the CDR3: TGCAGCGTTAAAAAGGCGGGGGAGGGGAACTATGGCTACACCTTC.

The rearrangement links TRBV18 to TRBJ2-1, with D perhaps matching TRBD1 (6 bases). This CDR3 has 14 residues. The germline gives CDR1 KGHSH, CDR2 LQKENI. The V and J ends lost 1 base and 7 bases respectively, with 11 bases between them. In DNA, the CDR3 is TGTGCCAGCTCACCACTACAGGGTGTAAATGAGCAGTTCTTC. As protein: CASSPLQGVNEQFF.

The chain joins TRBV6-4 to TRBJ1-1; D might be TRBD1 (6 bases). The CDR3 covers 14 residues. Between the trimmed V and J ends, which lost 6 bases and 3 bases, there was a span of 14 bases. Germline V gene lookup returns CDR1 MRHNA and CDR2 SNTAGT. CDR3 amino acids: CASSEQGSDTEAFF. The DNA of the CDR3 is TGTGCCAGCAGCGAACAGGGAAGTGACACTGAAGCTTTCTTT.

CDR3 in DNA: TGTGCCAGTAGTATAGGTACAGGGGGGAGCCCTAACTATGGCTACACCTTC. Protein product: CASSIGTGGSPNYGYTF. This rearrangement joins TRBV19 to TRBJ1-2; 8 bases line up with TRBD1. V lost 1 base and J lost 0; bases outside the gene matches: 7. The CDR3 spans 17 residues. Germline values: CDR1 LNHDA, CDR2 SQIVND (reference sequence).

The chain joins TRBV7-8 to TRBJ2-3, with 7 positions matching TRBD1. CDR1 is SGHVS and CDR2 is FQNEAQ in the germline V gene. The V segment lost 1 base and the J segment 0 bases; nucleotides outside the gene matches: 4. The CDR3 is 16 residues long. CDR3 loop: CASSLGLQGSTDTQYF. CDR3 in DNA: TGTGCCAGCAGCTTAGGATTACAGGGGAGCACAGATACGCAGTATTTT.

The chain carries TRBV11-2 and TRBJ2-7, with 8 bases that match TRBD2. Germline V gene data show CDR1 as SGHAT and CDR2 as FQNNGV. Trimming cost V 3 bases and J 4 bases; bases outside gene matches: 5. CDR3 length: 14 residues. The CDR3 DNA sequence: TGTGCCAGCAGCTTGACGACTAGCGTTTACGAGCAGTACTTC. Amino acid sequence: CASSLTTSVYEQYF.

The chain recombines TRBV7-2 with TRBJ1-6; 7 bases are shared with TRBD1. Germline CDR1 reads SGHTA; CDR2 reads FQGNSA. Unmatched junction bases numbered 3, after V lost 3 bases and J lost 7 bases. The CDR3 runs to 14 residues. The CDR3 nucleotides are TGTGCCAGCAGCTTCGGACAGGTGAATTCACCCCTCCACTTT. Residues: CASSFGQVNSPLHF.

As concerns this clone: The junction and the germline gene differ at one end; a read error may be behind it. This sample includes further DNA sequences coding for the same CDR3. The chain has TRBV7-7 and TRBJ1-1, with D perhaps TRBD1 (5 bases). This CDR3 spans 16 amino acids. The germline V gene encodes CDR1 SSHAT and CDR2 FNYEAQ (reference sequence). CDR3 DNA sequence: TGTGCCAGCATCGTTAGGGGTGCGGAAAAAAACACTGAGGCTTTCTTT. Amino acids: CASIVRGAEKNTEAFF.

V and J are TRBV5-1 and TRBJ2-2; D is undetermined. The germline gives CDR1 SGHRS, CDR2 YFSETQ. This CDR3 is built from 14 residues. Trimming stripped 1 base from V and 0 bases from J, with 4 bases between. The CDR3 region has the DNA TGCGCCAGCAGCTTGCAATCGAACACCGGGGAGCTGTTTTTT. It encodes CASSLQSNTGELFF.

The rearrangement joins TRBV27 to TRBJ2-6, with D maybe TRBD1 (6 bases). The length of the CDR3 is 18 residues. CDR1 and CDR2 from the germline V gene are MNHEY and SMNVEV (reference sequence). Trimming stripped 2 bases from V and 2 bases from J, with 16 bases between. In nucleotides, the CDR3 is TGTGCCAGCAGTTTACGCCTTGGACAGCCCCCTGGGGCCAACGTCCTGACTTTC. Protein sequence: CASSLRLGQPPGANVLTF.

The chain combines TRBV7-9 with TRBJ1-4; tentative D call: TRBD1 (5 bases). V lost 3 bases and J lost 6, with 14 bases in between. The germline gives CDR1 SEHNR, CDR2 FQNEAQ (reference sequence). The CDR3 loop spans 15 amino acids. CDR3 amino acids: CASSFYRDRDEKLFF. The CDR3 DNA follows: TGTGCCAGCAGCTTTTACCGAGACAGAGATGAAAAACTGTTTTTT.

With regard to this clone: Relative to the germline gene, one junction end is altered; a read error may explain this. CDR3 region: CASGVGLAGSSYEQYF. CDR3 nucleotides: TGTGCCAGCGGCGTAGGACTAGCGGGGAGCTCCTACGAGCAGTACTTC. This sequence joins TRBV9 and TRBJ2-7, with 12 bases aligning to TRBD2. This CDR3 region has 16 residues. Per the germline V gene, CDR1 is SGDLS and CDR2 is YYNGEE. Drawing the rest from reference TRBV9 and TRBJ2-7, the complete variable domain is DSGVTQTPKHLITATGQRVTLRCSPRSGDLSVYWYQQSLDQGLQFLIQYYNGEERAKGNILERFSAQQFPDLHSELNLSSLELGDSALYFCASGVGLAGSSYEQYFGPGTRLTVT.

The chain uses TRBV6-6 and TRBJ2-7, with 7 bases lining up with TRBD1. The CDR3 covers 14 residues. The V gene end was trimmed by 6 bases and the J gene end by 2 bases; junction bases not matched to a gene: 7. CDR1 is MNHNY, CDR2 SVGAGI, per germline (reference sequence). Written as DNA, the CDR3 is TGTGCCAGCAGAGTAGACAGGGCCCCCTACGAGCAGTACTTC. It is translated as CASRVDRAPYEQYF.

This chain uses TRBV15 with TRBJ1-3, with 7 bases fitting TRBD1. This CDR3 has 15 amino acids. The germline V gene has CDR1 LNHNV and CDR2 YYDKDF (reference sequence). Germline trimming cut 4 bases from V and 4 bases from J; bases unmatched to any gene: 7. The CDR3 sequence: CATSIRQGEGNTIYF. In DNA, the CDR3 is TGTGCCACCAGCATCAGACAGGGTGAGGGAAACACCATATATTTT.

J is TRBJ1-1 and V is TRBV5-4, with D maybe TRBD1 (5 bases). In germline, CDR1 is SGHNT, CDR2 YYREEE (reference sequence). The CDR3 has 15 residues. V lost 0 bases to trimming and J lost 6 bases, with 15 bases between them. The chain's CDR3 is CASSLASSGFAEAFF. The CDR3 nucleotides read TGTGCCAGCAGCTTGGCAAGTTCAGGGTTCGCTGAAGCTTTCTTT. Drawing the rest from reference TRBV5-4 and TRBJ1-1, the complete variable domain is ETGVTQSPTHLIKTRGQQVTLRCSSQSGHNTVSWYQQALGQGPQFIFQYYREEENGRGNFPPRFSGLQFPNYSSELNVNALELDDSALYLCASSLASSGFAEAFFGQGTRLTVV.

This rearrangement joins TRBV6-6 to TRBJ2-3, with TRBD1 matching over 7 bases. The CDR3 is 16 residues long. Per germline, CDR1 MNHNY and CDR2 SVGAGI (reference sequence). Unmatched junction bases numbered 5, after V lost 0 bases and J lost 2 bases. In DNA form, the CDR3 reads TGTGCCAGCAGTTACTCGAACAGGGGCGACACAGATACGCAGTATTTT. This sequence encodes CASSYSNRGDTDTQYF.

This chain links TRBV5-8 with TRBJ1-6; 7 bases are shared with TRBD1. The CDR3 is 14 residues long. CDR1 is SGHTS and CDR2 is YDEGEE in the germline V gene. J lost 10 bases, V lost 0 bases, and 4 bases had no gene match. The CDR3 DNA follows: TGTGCCAGCAGCTTGGGACAGGGAGTGTCACCCCTCCACTTT. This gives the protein CASSLGQGVSPLHF.